Here is one T cell receptor (beta chain) with its context. CDR3 length equals 16 residues. Losses at the gene ends were 0 bases for V and 2 bases for J; bases not matched to a gene: 3. CDR1 and CDR2 from the germline V gene are SGDLS and YYNGEE. The entry originates in a study of PD-L1 blockade in urothelial cancer. Study details: Blood analysis was done at 3 weeks (second dose) and 6 weeks after treatment began. Blood samples had a median of 141,255 T cells, 80,000 to 100,000 unique TCRs, and clonality roughly 0.088.

Spike-ins of synthetic TCR analog templates went into each PCR. The assay was immunoSEQ multiplex PCR, and TCRdb's table has in-frame clones only and misses some. The sample yields roughly 90,000 clones, 90% seen once. Sample: PBMCs, taken around atezolizumab (anti-PD-L1) treatment. The sequence was collected from a man in his 60s with urothelial cancer. V is TRBV9 and J is TRBJ2-1; 9 positions match TRBD2. CDR3 nucleotides: TGTGCCAGCAGCGTAGGGGGCGGGAGGGCCTACAATGAGCAGTTCTTC. Protein sequence: CASSVGGGRAYNEQFF. Using reference TRBV9 and TRBJ2-1 for the parts outside the CDR3, the full variable domain is DSGVTQTPKHLITATGQRVTLRCSPRSGDLSVYWYQQSLDQGLQFLIQYYNGEERAKGNILERFSAQQFPDLHSELNLSSLELGDSALYFCASSVGGGRAYNEQFFGPGTRLTVL.